The 17 T cell receptor beta chains reported below all come from one sample, sequenced in a study of shared clonotypes between healthy human individuals. The naive CD8 population came from CD45RO-negative cells selected for CCR7, without terminally differentiated effector memory CD45RA+ cells. Produced via immunoSEQ multiplex PCR; TCRdb's table is partial and in-frame only. The repertoire includes around 1.9 million clones, about 92% of them detected once, and 1.5% to 2% sits in the top ten. The sequenced sample consisted of naive CD8+ T cells from PBMCs. These receptors were taken from a man younger than 30 in good health. Some clones in this sample may be carry-over from other donors' samples.

The CDR3 nucleotides are TGTGCCAGCAGTTCGCGGATCCGACCTAGCGGGAGCTCCTACGAGCAGTACTTC. This encodes CASSSRIRPSGSSYEQYF. This chain connects TRBV28 to TRBJ2-7; 10 nucleotides line up with TRBD2. CDR3 length: 18 amino acids. The V gene end was trimmed by 4 bases and the J gene end by 0 bases; junction bases not matched to a gene: 12. The germline gives CDR1 MDHEN, CDR2 SYDVKM.

The rearrangement uses TRBV5-1 and TRBJ2-7; TRBD2 might be the D (6 bases). V lost 0 bases, J lost 6 bases, and 16 bases lay in between. This CDR3 is 15 amino acids long. Germline loops: CDR1 SGHRS, CDR2 YFSETQ. The CDR3 sequence is CASSLEGDFCGEQYF. As DNA, the CDR3 is TGCGCCAGCAGCTTGGAAGGGGACTTCTGCGGCGAGCAGTACTTC.

The chain combines TRBV11-1 with TRBJ1-1, with D possibly matching TRBD1 (5 bases). The CDR3 has 14 amino acids. Germline CDR1 is SGHAT and CDR2 is FQDESV (reference sequence). The V end was cut by 1 base, the J end by 4 bases, with 10 bases between. The CDR3 DNA reads TGTGCCAGCAGCTTAGGGCAGGGAGGCACTGAAGCTTTCTTT. It codes for CASSLGQGGTEAFF. The entire variable domain, with the rest obtained from reference TRBV11-1 and TRBJ1-1, is as follows: EAEVAQSPRYKITEKSQAVAFWCDPISGHATLYWYRQILGQGPELLVQFQDESVVDDSQLPKDRFSAERLKGVDSTLKIQPAELGDSAMYLCASSLGQGGTEAFFGQGTRLTVV.

This chain connects TRBV29-1 to TRBJ1-2, with D uncertain. CDR3 length: 15 amino acids. The germline CDR1 and CDR2 sequences are SQVTM and ANQGSEA. Trimming took 0 bases from V and 0 from J, leaving 11 bases between them. The CDR3: CSVEEALYANYGYTF. CDR3 in DNA: TGCAGCGTTGAAGAGGCACTTTACGCTAACTATGGCTACACCTTC.

The J gene is TRBJ2-7, the V gene TRBV27, with a weak D call TRBD1 (5 bases). Germline assignment: CDR1 MNHEY and CDR2 SMNVEV (reference sequence). This CDR3 has 14 residues. V dropped 1 base and J dropped 1 base, with 8 bases sitting between them. CDR3 nucleotides: TGTGCCAGCAGTTTATGGCAGGGTTCCTACGAGCAGTACTTC. It translates to CASSLWQGSYEQYF.

The chain combines TRBV28 with TRBJ1-5; D call uncertain. This CDR3 comprises 13 residues. V was pared by 6 bases and J by 1 base, with 7 bases between. Germline loops: CDR1 MDHEN, CDR2 SYDVKM. The CDR3: CASSPGSNQPQHF. The DNA for the CDR3 is TGTGCCAGCAGCCCCGGCAGCAATCAGCCCCAGCATTTT.

This clone has a single count. CDR3 sequence: CASRRTDEQETQYF. The CDR3 nucleotides are TGTGCCAGTAGGAGGACTGACGAACAAGAGACCCAGTACTTC. This sequence joins TRBV27 and TRBJ2-5; tentative D call: TRBD2 (5 bases). V lost 9 bases and J 2 bases, leaving 16 bases between the germline ends. Germline loops: CDR1 MNHEY, CDR2 SMNVEV (reference sequence). The CDR3 length is 14 residues.

The chain recombines TRBV19 with TRBJ1-1; D not resolved. CDR3 size: 16 residues. CDR1 is LNHDA and CDR2 is SQIVND in the germline V gene (reference sequence). Deletions cut 8 bases from V and 0 bases from J, with 19 bases between. The CDR3 loop is CASGSPDNYMNTEAFF. CDR3 nucleotide sequence: TGTGCCAGTGGGTCCCCTGACAACTACATGAACACTGAAGCTTTCTTT.

Concerning this clone itself: Other DNA sequences in the same sample also yield this CDR3. The rearrangement uses TRBV27 and TRBJ2-7, with D hard to call. The CDR3 has 13 residues. Germline CDR1 and CDR2: MNHEY and SMNVEV (reference sequence). V dropped 6 bases and J dropped 0 bases, with 9 bases sitting between them. The CDR3 here is CASSTGSSYEQYF. CDR3 in DNA: TGTGCCAGCAGCACCGGTTCCTCCTACGAGCAGTACTTC.

This clone was observed a single time. This chain joins TRBV29-1 and TRBJ1-1; 7 bases are a match to TRBD1. The CDR3 contains 13 residues. The V segment lost 8 bases and the J segment 2 bases; nucleotides outside the gene matches: 8. Germline CDR1 reads SQVTM; CDR2 reads ANQGSEA. The CDR3 here is CSSLGGPNTEAFF. DNA of the CDR3: TGCAGCTCATTAGGGGGCCCCAACACTGAAGCTTTCTTT.

The V call is TRBV5-6, the J call TRBJ2-1, with TRBD1 matching 8 bases. Looked up from germline, CDR1 is SGHDT and CDR2 is YYEEEE. V dropped 4 bases and J dropped 4; count of bases not matched to a gene: 10. There are 16 residues in the CDR3. DNA of the CDR3: TGTGCCAGCAGCCTGTGGGGGACAGGTCAGTACAATGAGCAGTTCTTC. It encodes CASSLWGTGQYNEQFF. Looking up the rest from reference TRBV5-6 and TRBJ2-1 gives the full variable domain: DAGVTQSPTHLIKTRGQQVTLRCSPKSGHDTVSWYQQALGQGPQFIFQYYEEEERQRGNFPDRFSGHQFPNYSSELNVNALLLGDSALYLCASSLWGTGQYNEQFFGPGTRLTVL.

The J gene is TRBJ2-7, the V gene TRBV7-9, with D possibly TRBD2 on 5 matching bases. Germline assignment: CDR1 SEHNR and CDR2 FQNEAQ (reference sequence). V was pared by 4 bases and J by 5 bases, with 15 bases between. The CDR3 is made up of 14 amino acids. The DNA for the CDR3 is TGTGCCAGCAGCTCGACCGAGGGAGCGAACGAGCAGTACTTC. It yields the protein CASSSTEGANEQYF.

The gene calls are TRBV11-2 and TRBJ2-7, with TRBD1 as a possible D gene (6 bases). With 5 bases removed from V and 2 bases from J, the gap between germline ends came to 10 bases. The CDR3 extends over 13 amino acids. CDR1 and CDR2 from the germline V gene are SGHAT and FQNNGV. CDR3 loop: CASSTDRAYEQYF. Here the CDR3 DNA reads TGTGCCAGCAGCACGGACAGAGCCTACGAGCAGTACTTC.

The chain is built from TRBV19 and TRBJ2-2; D perhaps matches TRBD2 (6 bases). Germline CDR1 reads LNHDA; CDR2 reads SQIVND (reference sequence). The CDR3 is made up of 14 amino acids. V dropped 7 bases and J dropped 5 bases, with 14 bases sitting between them. The CDR3 is CASNPDYSTGELFF. For the CDR3, the DNA is TGTGCCAGTAACCCGGACTACTCGACCGGGGAGCTGTTTTTT.

The rearrangement links TRBV7-3 to TRBJ2-2; no reliable D call. The CDR3 contains 15 residues. V was trimmed by 1 base and J by 2 bases, leaving 8 bases between them. In germline, CDR1 is SGHTA, CDR2 FQGTGA. CDR3 loop: CASSLSASNTGELFF. The CDR3 DNA follows: TGTGCCAGCAGCTTAAGTGCGAGTAACACCGGGGAGCTGTTTTTT.

This chain uses TRBV25-1 with TRBJ1-1; no clear D gene. The CDR3 length is 16 residues. Germline V lookup: CDR1 MGHDK, CDR2 SYGVNS. V lost 1 base to trimming and J lost 0 bases, with 12 bases between them. CDR3 bases: TGTGCCAGCAGTGAATTCAGTGGAGCTCTGAACACTGAAGCTTTCTTT. Translated: CASSEFSGALNTEAFF.

The chain has TRBV7-9 and TRBJ2-5; D tentatively fits TRBD1 or TRBD2 (7 bases each). V lost 7 bases to trimming and J lost 6 bases, with 18 bases between them. Germline loops: CDR1 SEHNR, CDR2 FQNEAQ (reference sequence). This CDR3 is 14 amino acids long. The DNA of the CDR3 is TGTGCCAGCATCCCGACAGGGAGGGCGAAGACCCAGTACTTC. Its protein product is CASIPTGRAKTQYF.